The sequence of this T cell receptor (beta chain) was determined in a study of OX40 agonist ivuxolimab in advanced cancers. General study findings and limits: Expanded peripheral T-cell antigen specificity went undetermined. Compared with CD4+, CD8+ T cells on average had more expanded clones.

Patients with autoimmune history or systemic immunosuppression were excluded. The CDR3 loop spans 14 amino acids. Germline V lookup: CDR1 SGDLS, CDR2 YYNGEE. V was shortened by 3 bases and J by 4 bases, with 13 bases between the two germline ends. Turning to this clone: Its antigen is unknown.

Clones were read by immunoSEQ multiplex PCR, and TCRdb kept only the in-frame ones, dropping some. Here the sample spans about 110,000 clones, over 85% being singletons. This receptor was identified in an adult with an advanced solid tumor such as melanoma, head and neck, liver or kidney cancer. The rearrangement joins TRBV9 to TRBJ1-2; unclear D gene. The sequenced sample was CD4+ or CD8+ T cells sorted from blood, obtained in a trial of the OX40 agonist ivuxolimab. The CDR3 loop reads CASSARTGFYGYTF. CDR3 nucleotides: TGTGCCAGCAGCGCTAGGACGGGTTTCTATGGCTACACCTTC.